The 23 T cell receptor beta chains presented below share a single source sample, sequenced in a study of blood T cells in healthy people across ages (dated by TCRdb to between 2014 and 2017). The library relied on 5' RACE. TCRdb shows the sequencer as Illumina HiSeq 2500. The second PCR ran for roughly 7 to 12 cycles and used a J-beta primer mix along with a sample-barcoded 5' primer. TCRdb reran the public reads through fastp at Q25 and MiXCR, keeping productive beta chains. Rows merge per CDR3 protein into single entries with the most common DNA and genes. The sample has some 560,000 distinct CDR3 sequences on record, 27% of them singletons. Approximately 3.3% of the sample is taken by the ten largest. The same data also contributed to another study, on T cells of mothers and their children.

Sequencing was performed on blood. The receptors were sampled from a boy younger than 10 in good health.

V usage is TRBV5-1 and J usage is TRBJ2-3; TRBD1 matches 9 bases. V was pared by 4 bases and J by 2 bases, with 5 bases of the junction left unmatched. CDR3 length: 15 residues. Per germline, CDR1 SGHRS and CDR2 YFSETQ. For the CDR3, the DNA is TGCGCCAGCAGCGTAGGACAGGGGATCACAGATACGCAGTATTTT. It codes for CASSVGQGITDTQYF.

This clonotype was seen only a few times. This chain uses TRBV27 with TRBJ2-1; 7 bases are shared with TRBD2. The J call is doubtful: the DNA matches TRBJ2-7 better. CDR3 length: 14 amino acids. Germline V CDR1 and CDR2: MNHEY, SMNVEV (reference sequence). The CDR3 DNA is TGTGCCAGCAGTTTGTTGGGGGAGGGCTACGAGCAGTACTTC. As protein: CASSLLGEGYEQYF.

DNA for the CDR3: TGTGCCAGCAGCGGGCTTAGACAGGGACTTCAAGAGACCCAGTACTTC. Its protein is CASSGLRQGLQETQYF. This chain connects TRBV6-2 or TRBV6-3 to TRBJ2-5; D possibly corresponds to TRBD1 (7 bases). Germline CDR1 reads MNHEY; CDR2 reads SVGEGT. Deletions cut 6 bases from V and 2 bases from J, with 19 bases between. This CDR3 region has 16 residues.

This clonotype was recorded once. The rearrangement uses TRBV6-5 and TRBJ1-2; D perhaps matches TRBD1 (6 bases). The CDR3 consists of 15 residues. Germline V CDR1 and CDR2: MNHEY, SVGAGI. The V and J ends lost 0 bases and 4 bases respectively, with 12 bases between them. The CDR3 DNA reads TGTGCCAGCAGTTACTCGGACAGACCCGGCTATGGCTACACCTTC. The encoded protein is CASSYSDRPGYGYTF.

The rearrangement joins TRBV27 to TRBJ2-2; TRBD1 might be the D (5 bases). With 5 bases removed from V and 5 bases from J, the gap between germline ends came to 9 bases. The germline CDR1 and CDR2 sequences are MNHEY and SMNVEV (reference sequence). This CDR3 contains 13 residues. DNA for the CDR3: TGTGCCAGCAGTGGGGCTGGAACCGGGGAGCTGTTTTTT. Amino acids: CASSGAGTGELFF.

The rearrangement joins TRBV28 to TRBJ1-4; D is unresolved. The length of the CDR3 is 18 residues. The V gene lost 5 bases and the J gene lost 2 bases, with 21 bases spanning the gap. Germline lookup yields CDR1 MDHEN and CDR2 SYDVKM. Written as DNA, the CDR3 is TGTGCCAGCAGTCCCACACCCCTTACAGCCGAGACTAATGAAAAACTGTTTTTT. It codes for CASSPTPLTAETNEKLFF.

The count of this clonotype is one. The chain is built from TRBV9 and TRBJ2-5; TRBD2 matches at 9 bases. TRBJ2-1 matches the DNA end more closely, so the J call is doubtful. Germline lookup yields CDR1 SGDLS and CDR2 YYNGEE. This CDR3 region has 15 residues. The CDR3 DNA reads TGTGCCAGCAGCGTAGATCTAGCGGGGACGGGTGAGCAGTTCTTC. It encodes CASSVDLAGTGEQFF.

This clonotype was found a few times. This rearrangement joins TRBV15 to TRBJ2-1; TRBD2 aligns across 11 bases. The CDR3 has 17 residues. The V gene end was trimmed by 3 bases and the J gene end by 7 bases; junction bases not matched to a gene: 11. The V gene's germline CDR1 is LNHNV and CDR2 YYDKDF (reference sequence). The DNA of the CDR3 is TGTGCCACCAGCAGCAGGCCGGGACTAGCGGCCAGTAATGAGCAGTTCTTC. This encodes CATSSRPGLAASNEQFF.

This clonotype was recorded a few times. This chain links TRBV13 with TRBJ2-3; TRBD1 matches 8 bases. Unmatched junction bases numbered 11, after V lost 8 bases and J lost 7 bases. Germline V gene lookup returns CDR1 PRHDT and CDR2 FYEKMQ (reference sequence). The CDR3 is 14 amino acids. DNA of the CDR3: TGTGCCAGCGGTTCTACAGGGGGGCCGCATACGCAGTATTTT. This sequence encodes CASGSTGGPHTQYF.

In its sample, this clonotype was seen many times. The chain is built from TRBV20-1 and TRBJ2-7; 9 bases match TRBD1. Unmatched junction bases numbered 3, after V lost 5 bases and J lost 1 base. Germline CDR1 is DFQATT and CDR2 is SNEGSKA (reference sequence). The CDR3 is made up of 13 amino acids. The CDR3 reads CSAGGQGSYEQYF. DNA for the CDR3: TGCAGTGCTGGGGGACAGGGATCCTACGAGCAGTACTTC.

The chain recombines TRBV12-3 or TRBV12-4 with TRBJ2-1; 7 bases align to TRBD2. V was clipped by 7 bases and J by 1 base; unmatched bases: 4. The CDR3 length is 14 residues. CDR3 region: CASNLAESYNEQFF. The CDR3 region has the DNA TGTGCCAGCAATCTAGCGGAGTCCTACAATGAGCAGTTCTTC.

The table lists this clonotype with a few counts. The chain joins TRBV2 to TRBJ2-5; no firm D call. In germline, CDR1 is SNHLY, CDR2 FYNNEI. V lost 5 bases and J 11 bases, leaving 15 bases between the germline ends. The CDR3 sequence is 12 residues long. The CDR3 sequence: CASSSSFGEQYF. Here the CDR3 DNA reads TGTGCCAGCAGTTCCTCCTTTGGAGAGCAGTACTTC.

The chain has TRBV20-1 and TRBJ1-1; D perhaps matches TRBD1 (6 bases). This CDR3 comprises 13 residues. Looked up from germline, CDR1 is DFQATT and CDR2 is SNEGSKA (reference sequence). Trimming left V 1 base short and J 10 bases short, with 16 bases between. In DNA form, the CDR3 reads TGCAGTGCTAGAGGGTCGTCGGGGGCTGGAGCTTTCTTT. Translated: CSARGSSGAGAFF.

The chain joins TRBV14 to TRBJ2-1, with 7 positions matching TRBD1. The V and J ends lost 0 bases and 3 bases, in that order; junction bases with no gene match: 5. Germline V lookup: CDR1 SGHDN, CDR2 FVKESK. The CDR3 runs to 16 residues. CDR3 in amino acids: CASSQDPGQFYNEQFF. The CDR3 bases are TGTGCCAGCAGCCAAGACCCGGGACAGTTCTACAATGAGCAGTTCTTC.

The rearrangement uses TRBV20-1 and TRBJ2-5; TRBD2 matches at 10 bases. Gene TRBJ2-1 matches the end of the DNA better, so the J call may be wrong. CDR3 length: 14 amino acids. CDR1 DFQATT and CDR2 SNEGSKA come from the germline V gene (reference sequence). The chain's CDR3 is CSAKAGGPYNEQFF. The CDR3, as DNA: TGCAGTGCTAAAGCGGGGGGGCCATACAATGAGCAGTTCTTC.

Many counts were recorded for this clonotype. The V gene is TRBV11-2, the J gene TRBJ1-1; D is perhaps TRBD1 (6 bases). CDR1 SGHAT and CDR2 FQNNGV come from the germline V gene. V lost 3 bases and J lost 5, with 13 bases in between. CDR3 length: 14 residues. This chain's CDR3 is CASSLTGGGTEAFF. The CDR3 DNA reads TGTGCCAGCAGCTTGACAGGAGGAGGGACTGAAGCTTTCTTT.

The chain has TRBV6-1 and TRBJ2-7; perhaps D is TRBD1 or TRBD2 (6 bases each). The germline gives CDR1 MNHNS, CDR2 SASEGT. V was shortened by 5 bases and J by 2 bases, with 16 bases between the two germline ends. The length of the CDR3 is 15 residues. The CDR3 sequence: CASSQRGEGTYEQYF. The CDR3 DNA reads as TGTGCCAGCAGTCAAAGGGGGGAAGGAACCTACGAGCAGTACTTC.

V usage is TRBV5-1 and J usage is TRBJ1-1; TRBD1 aligns across 8 bases. The CDR3 spans 17 residues. The trim removed 0 bases at V and 4 bases at J, leaving 11 bases unmatched. Per germline, CDR1 SGHRS and CDR2 YFSETQ. In nucleotides, the CDR3 is TGCGCCAGCAGCTTGGCCGGACAGGGTATCGTAGGCACTGAAGCTTTCTTT. Translated, it gives CASSLAGQGIVGTEAFF.

This clonotype was seen a handful of times. V usage is TRBV3-1 and J usage is TRBJ2-5, with 8 bases lining up with TRBD1. CDR1 LGHDT and CDR2 YNNKEL come from the germline V gene (reference sequence). This CDR3 comprises 16 residues. V lost 1 base and J lost 0; bases outside the gene matches: 4. CDR3 region: CASSQVGQDHQETQYF. CDR3 nucleotide sequence: TGTGCCAGCAGCCAAGTGGGACAGGACCACCAAGAGACCCAGTACTTC.

The CDR3 nucleotides read TGTGCCAGCAGCTTAGCGCCAGGACTAGCGGGGACCGGAGAGACCCAGTACTTC. This gives the protein CASSLAPGLAGTGETQYF. The gene calls are TRBV7-9 and TRBJ2-5; 12 nucleotides line up with TRBD2. CDR1 is SEHNR, CDR2 FQNEAQ, per germline (reference sequence). The CDR3 runs 18 residues. V trimming: 0 bases; J trimming: 4 bases; junction bases outside the gene matches: 9.

This clonotype was counted once. V and J are TRBV4-1 and TRBJ2-5; TRBD2 agrees at 7 bases. The DNA end is a closer match to TRBJ2-7, so the J assignment may be wrong. Germline CDR1 and CDR2: MGHRA and YSYEKL. The CDR3 totals 16 residues. The CDR3 here is CASSQPFRDYLYEQYF. For the CDR3, the DNA is TGCGCCAGCAGCCAACCTTTCCGGGACTATCTCTACGAGCAGTACTTC.

Concerning this clonotype: Mismatch with germline at one junction end may stem from a read error. The genes are TRBV15 and TRBJ1-2; D gene unclear. In germline, CDR1 is LNHNV, CDR2 YYDKDF (reference sequence). The CDR3 length is 15 residues. In nucleotides, the CDR3 is TGTGTCACCAGCTCAAGGGCCGACGGATTCTATGGCTACACCTTC. It encodes CVTSSRADGFYGYTF.

This clonotype came up a few times. The chain joins TRBV29-1 to TRBJ2-5; 7 bases are shared with TRBD2. The CDR3 sequence is 16 residues long. The V and J ends lost 0 bases and 2 bases, in that order; junction bases with no gene match: 9. Germline V gene data show CDR1 as SQVTM and CDR2 as ANQGSEA. In DNA, the CDR3 is TGCAGCGTTGAAGATCCGGCTAGCGGAACTCAAGAGACCCAGTACTTC. Translation: CSVEDPASGTQETQYF.